This TCR beta chain appears in the sequencing data of a study of cytomegalovirus exposure and HLA in healthy donors. Overall study context: Early on, a data release was issued that held roughly 80 million unique TCRs from HLA-typed donors.

CDR1 and CDR2 from the germline V gene are SGHDN and FVKESK. The germline V and J ends were trimmed by 2 bases and 0 bases, with 4 bases remaining between them. This CDR3 spans 13 amino acids. This clone was detected only once. Its target is unknown. The PCR had 60 Vbeta and 13 Jbeta primers. Profiled with immunoSEQ multiplex PCR; TCRdb holds only in-frame clones, not every one. The table records about 140,000 clones, more than 75% of them present only once. Findings and limits, study-wide: Immune exposure information comprised only CMV serostatus. Reports indicate that TCR beta sequences accurately predicted the HLA-A and HLA-B alleles of most subjects.

This clonotype was obtained from a man aged 18-30 years in good health and CMV-seropositive. This chain joins TRBV14 and TRBJ1-2; D is ambiguous. Sequenced sample: PBMCs. The CDR3: CASSQQSNYGYTF. CDR3 coding DNA: TGTGCCAGCAGCCAACAGTCTAACTATGGCTACACCTTC.